This T cell receptor beta chain was profiled in a study of beta chain features in type 1 diabetes. Across the whole study: Examination of sorted cells across all samples involved around 110 million cells.

V was clipped by 4 bases and J by 3 bases; unmatched bases: 6. From germline, CDR1 is MGHRA and CDR2 YSYEKL. This CDR3 has 14 residues. CD45RO/CCR7/CD25/CD127/CD95/CD27 sorting isolated CD4+ naive, central memory, regulatory and stem cell-like memory cells. Expressed TCRB transcripts were sequenced after all isolated RNA was converted to cDNA. Measured with immunoSEQ multiplex PCR; TCRdb has only the in-frame clones, and not every one. The sample has about 930,000 clones, 15% to 20% seen once. Specimen: naive CD4+ T cells from blood. The receptor comes from a woman aged 18-29 years in good health. The chain couples TRBV4-1 to TRBJ2-7; TRBD1 matches at 7 bases. The CDR3 nucleotides read TGCGCCAGCAGCCTTCGACAGGGTCTCTACGAGCAGTACTTC. Its protein product is CASSLRQGLYEQYF.